A single sample gave rise to the 25 T cell receptor beta chains below, sequenced in a study of cytomegalovirus exposure and HLA in healthy donors (dated by TCRdb to 2015 to 2018). The library was generated by the immunoSEQ multiplex PCR assay. A mixture of 60 forward primers for TCR Vbeta segments and 13 reverse primers for TCR Jbeta segments was used in the multiplex PCR. TCRdb took this table from immuneACCESS and kept in-frame rearrangements with V and J called. Such tables lack part of the clones; where checked against another copy, unresolved V genes explain under half of the gap, and the rest is unexplained. The sample table lists approximately 50,000 clones, approximately 83% of them with a count of one. Approximately 4% of the sample belongs to the ten largest clones. The sample comprised PBMCs. These receptors were taken from a man under 40 in good health and CMV-seronegative.

This chain links TRBV29-1 with TRBJ1-3; D may be TRBD1 (5 bases). Per germline, CDR1 SQVTM and CDR2 ANQGSEA. The CDR3 length is 12 residues. Trimming cost V 8 bases and J 4 bases, with 12 bases left between them. The CDR3 bases are TGCAGCTTCACCCGGGGGGGAAACACCATATATTTT. This gives the protein CSFTRGGNTIYF.

The chain couples TRBV13 to TRBJ1-1; no clear D gene. Germline CDR1 is PRHDT and CDR2 is FYEKMQ (reference sequence). V lost 2 bases to trimming and J lost 3 bases, with 10 bases between them. The CDR3 loop spans 14 amino acids. CDR3 sequence reads: CASSLKGGYTEAFF. In nucleotides, the CDR3 is TGTGCCAGCAGCTTAAAGGGAGGGTACACTGAAGCTTTCTTT.

J is TRBJ2-1 and V is TRBV4-3, with 9 bases aligning to TRBD2. There are 15 residues in the CDR3. Germline loops: CDR1 LGHNA, CDR2 YSLEER. The V and J ends lost 4 bases and 7 bases, in that order; junction bases with no gene match: 8. CDR3 DNA: TGCGCCAGCAGCCTAGCGGGGGATCGGACTAATGAGCAGTTCTTC. It yields the protein CASSLAGDRTNEQFF.

The rearrangement links TRBV7-2 to TRBJ2-7; weak D call: TRBD2 (6 bases). Germline assignment: CDR1 SGHTA and CDR2 FQGNSA. Deletions cut 5 bases from V and 1 base from J, with 15 bases between. This CDR3 spans 15 amino acids. Written as DNA, the CDR3 is TGTGCCAGCAGCATCCGCCTTGGGGGGTCCTACGAGCAGTACTTC. It is translated as CASSIRLGGSYEQYF.

The J gene is TRBJ2-1, the V gene TRBV28; the D gene is possibly TRBD2 (6 bases). The CDR3 loop spans 17 amino acids. V was shortened by 9 bases and J by 4 bases, with 25 bases between the two germline ends. In germline, CDR1 is MDHEN, CDR2 SYDVKM. CDR3 loop: CASTHEIEGLGYNEQFF. The CDR3 region has the DNA TGTGCCAGTACGCACGAAATTGAGGGACTGGGTTACAATGAGCAGTTCTTC.

This chain joins TRBV9 and TRBJ2-7; TRBD2 aligns across 10 bases. The CDR3 has 16 residues. Germline V gene data show CDR1 as SGDLS and CDR2 as YYNGEE. J gave up 4 bases and V 4 bases, and 11 bases lay outside the gene matches. CDR3 coding DNA: TGTGCCAGCAGCCCCTTTCGGACTAGCGGCTCGTACGAGCAGTACTTC. This encodes CASSPFRTSGSYEQYF.

CDR3 sequence: CASSTGTSFSYEQYF. The CDR3, as DNA: TGTGCCAGCAGCACCGGGACATCCTTCTCCTACGAGCAGTACTTC. The chain recombines TRBV9 with TRBJ2-5; weak D call: TRBD1 (6 bases). TRBJ2-7 explains the end of the DNA better; the J call may be wrong. The germline V gene has CDR1 SGDLS and CDR2 YYNGEE. CDR3 length: 15 amino acids.

V gene TRBV19 combines with J gene TRBJ1-1, with unresolved D. Trimming shortened V by 4 bases and J by 1 base, and 4 bases separated the two germline ends. In germline, CDR1 is LNHDA, CDR2 SQIVND (reference sequence). The CDR3 contains 12 residues. This chain's CDR3 is CASSNGNTEAFF. DNA of the CDR3: TGTGCCAGTAGTAACGGGAACACTGAAGCTTTCTTT.

This sequence joins TRBV11-2 and TRBJ1-2, with 9 bases lining up with TRBD1. CDR1 is SGHAT, CDR2 FQNNGV, per germline. The ends lost 5 bases at V and 7 bases at J; junction bases unmatched: 17. The CDR3 is 17 residues long. The CDR3: CASSPISLAGTGLGYTF. The CDR3 DNA follows: TGTGCCAGCAGCCCCATATCGCTCGCTGGGACAGGGCTTGGCTACACCTTC.

CDR3 region: CASSITSGGRVGEQYF. The CDR3 coding sequence is TGTGCCAGCAGCATCACTAGCGGGGGGCGGGTAGGGGAGCAGTACTTC. This sequence joins TRBV5-5 and TRBJ2-7; 12 bases line up with TRBD2. The CDR3 extends over 16 amino acids. The V segment lost 4 bases and the J segment 7 bases; nucleotides outside the gene matches: 12. Germline assignment: CDR1 SGHKS and CDR2 YYEKEE (reference sequence).

The chain is built from TRBV7-8 and TRBJ2-7; 8 bases map to TRBD1. CDR3 length: 12 residues. The junction had 4 bases not matched to a gene; V was cut back by 6 bases and J by 6 bases. Germline-derived CDR1 and CDR2 are SGHVS and FQNEAQ. CDR3 protein: CASRADRGEQYF. The CDR3 region has the DNA TGTGCCAGCAGAGCTGACAGGGGCGAGCAGTACTTC.

The chain carries TRBV9 and TRBJ1-6; no definite D call. V was pared by 1 base and J by 10 bases, with 9 bases between. This CDR3 has 13 amino acids. The germline CDR1 and CDR2 sequences are SGDLS and YYNGEE. The DNA of the CDR3 is TGTGCCAGCAGCGTACAGCCGGGGTCACCCCTCCACTTT. Its translation: CASSVQPGSPLHF.

The genes are TRBV4-3 and TRBJ2-1; 10 bases are a match to TRBD2. Germline V gene sequence: CDR1 LGHNA, CDR2 YSLEER. With V trimmed by 4 bases and J by 8 bases, 14 bases remained unmatched. The CDR3 consists of 17 residues. The DNA for the CDR3 is TGCGCCAGCAGCCCCCGACCGGCTAGCGGGAGCTATGATGAGCAGTTCTTC. Translated: CASSPRPASGSYDEQFF.

The chain carries TRBV12-5 and TRBJ2-7; 8 nucleotides agree with TRBD1. V was pared by 4 bases and J by 4 bases, with 6 bases of the junction left unmatched. This CDR3 is built from 14 residues. Per germline, CDR1 LGHNT and CDR2 FRNRAP. The CDR3 sequence is CASGSPGQGYEQYF. Here the CDR3 DNA reads TGTGCTAGTGGTTCCCCTGGACAGGGTTACGAGCAGTACTTC.

This chain uses TRBV19 with TRBJ1-5, with D perhaps matching TRBD1 (6 bases). The CDR3 contains 16 residues. V lost 1 base, J lost 0 bases, and 10 bases lay in between. Germline V gives CDR1 LNHDA, CDR2 SQIVND (reference sequence). The CDR3 protein is CASSIGGQYSNQPQHF. The DNA of the CDR3 is TGTGCCAGTAGTATAGGGGGACAATATAGCAATCAGCCCCAGCATTTT.

This chain links TRBV19 with TRBJ2-5; perhaps TRBD2 as D (5 bases). The V end lost 5 bases, the J end lost 1 base, and 14 bases lay between the germline ends. The germline CDR1 and CDR2 sequences are LNHDA and SQIVND (reference sequence). CDR3 length: 15 residues. The CDR3 spells CASSAQAAGQETQYF. CDR3 DNA: TGTGCCAGTAGTGCTCAGGCCGCGGGCCAAGAGACCCAGTACTTC.

This sequence joins TRBV29-1 and TRBJ1-1, with 9 bases identical to TRBD1. The CDR3 spans 14 residues. Germline V CDR1 and CDR2: SQVTM, ANQGSEA. With 4 bases clipped from V and 4 bases from J, the junction kept 7 bases outside the gene matches. The DNA for the CDR3 is TGCAGCGTTGGGGGGACAGGGTATGCCACTGAAGCTTTCTTT. This sequence encodes CSVGGTGYATEAFF. The complete variable domain, with remaining parts taken from reference TRBV29-1 and TRBJ1-1, reads SAVISQKPSRDICQRGTSLTIQCQVDSQVTMMFWYRQQPGQSLTLIATANQGSEATYESGFVIDKFPISRPNLTFSTLTVSNMSPEDSSIYLCSVGGTGYATEAFFGQGTRLTVV.

The chain uses TRBV16 and TRBJ2-1; D remains unclear. The length of the CDR3 is 13 residues. Germline CDR1 is KGHSY and CDR2 is FQNENV. The V end was cut by 2 bases, the J end by 7 bases, with 9 bases between. CDR3 region: CASSQRDWNEQFF. In DNA, the CDR3 is TGTGCCAGCAGCCAACGCGACTGGAATGAGCAGTTCTTC.

The CDR3 coding sequence is TGTGCCAGTAGTACCCAAACTAGGTCCTACGAGCAGTACTTC. This encodes CASSTQTRSYEQYF. The J gene is TRBJ2-7, the V gene TRBV19, with D tentatively TRBD2 (5 bases). V lost 4 bases and J 1 base, leaving 11 bases between the germline ends. CDR3 length: 14 residues. The germline V gene has CDR1 LNHDA and CDR2 SQIVND (reference sequence).

V and J are TRBV7-2 and TRBJ1-4; D might be TRBD1 (5 bases). Germline CDR1 SGHTA, CDR2 FQGNSA. V lost 4 bases and J 0 bases, leaving 9 bases between the germline ends. The CDR3 is 15 amino acids. The CDR3 protein is CASSWQQATNEKLFF. As DNA, the CDR3 is TGTGCCAGCAGCTGGCAACAGGCAACTAATGAAAAACTGTTTTTT.

This chain uses TRBV27 with TRBJ2-1; TRBD1 matches 8 bases. Germline CDR1 is MNHEY and CDR2 is SMNVEV (reference sequence). V was clipped by 5 bases and J by 6 bases; unmatched bases: 12. The CDR3 length is 16 residues. CDR3 sequence: CASSPGQGGRLNEQFF. The CDR3 DNA reads as TGTGCCAGCAGTCCCGGACAGGGAGGAAGGCTCAATGAGCAGTTCTTC.

The rearrangement uses TRBV6-6 and TRBJ1-4, with TRBD1 matching 7 bases. This CDR3 is 14 amino acids long. Germline trimming cut 5 bases from V and 8 bases from J; bases unmatched to any gene: 8. The V gene's germline CDR1 is MNHNY and CDR2 SVGAGI (reference sequence). The CDR3 spells CASSHRQGVEKLFF. The DNA for the CDR3 is TGTGCCAGCAGTCACCGACAGGGCGTAGAAAAACTGTTTTTT.

V gene TRBV6-1 combines with J gene TRBJ1-4; 10 positions agree with TRBD1. Germline lookup yields CDR1 MNHNS and CDR2 SASEGT. The CDR3 covers 14 residues. V was pared by 6 bases and J by 8 bases, with 6 bases of the junction left unmatched. As DNA, the CDR3 is TGTGCCAGCAGACTGACAGGGGGCGAAGAAAAACTGTTTTTT. Its translation: CASRLTGGEEKLFF.

This chain connects TRBV7-2 to TRBJ2-1, with 14 bases that match TRBD2. This CDR3 is built from 13 residues. Germline assignment: CDR1 SGHTA and CDR2 FQGNSA. J gave up 9 bases and V 10 bases, and 5 bases lay outside the gene matches. The CDR3 DNA reads TGTGCCACCCGGACTAGCGGGAGGACTGAGCAGTTCTTC. Encoded protein: CATRTSGRTEQFF.

The chain employs TRBV7-2 and TRBJ2-3; D is uncertain. Trimming removed 4 bases from V and 2 bases from J, with 4 bases in between. From germline, CDR1 is SGHTA and CDR2 FQGNSA. The CDR3 is made up of 12 amino acids. The CDR3 coding sequence is TGTGCCAGCAGCTGGCCCACAGATACGCAGTATTTT. Its translation: CASSWPTDTQYF.